A selection of T cell receptor beta chains follows, all from one sample in a study of blood T cell repertoires in COVID-19. The assay was immunoSEQ multiplex PCR, and TCRdb's table has in-frame clones only and misses some. The sample lists around 200,000 clones; about four fifths were seen once. The sequencing input was peripheral blood. These receptors were obtained from a woman aged 40 to 50 with active or convalescent COVID-19. Each CDR3 is given with its conserved first and last residue. A D gene is named only where the DNA matches it firmly. The listing skips clone size in some rows; elsewhere it reads once, few, many or a size class.

v_gene,abundance,j_gene,d_gene,CDR3nt,CDR3aa
TRBV18,.,TRBJ1-1,TRBD1,TGTGCCAGCTCACGATACACCCAGGGGGCCCTGGAGAACACTGAAGCTTTCTTT,CASSRYTQGALENTEAFF
TRBV3-1/TRBV3-2,few,TRBJ1-6,TRBD1,TGTGCCAGCAGCCAAGATTCGACAGGGTACGATTCACCCCTCCACTTT,CASSQDSTGYDSPLHF
TRBV11-3,.,TRBJ2-5,.,TGTGCCAGCAGCTTAGTTCAGAAAGAGACCCAGTACTTC,CASSLVQKETQYF
TRBV29-1,.,TRBJ1-2,.,TGCAGCGTCACGACAGGAAGCGGCTACACCTTC,CSVTTGSGYTF
TRBV2,few,TRBJ1-4,TRBD1,TGTGCCAGCAGTGTTCAGGGGGCTCTAGCTAATGAAAAACTGTTTTTT,CASSVQGALANEKLFF
TRBV7-9,.,TRBJ1-1,.,TGTGCCAGCAGCTTAGGAGTCTCCCGCACTGAAGCTTTCTTT,CASSLGVSRTEAFF
TRBV12-3/TRBV12-4,.,TRBJ2-5,.,TGTGCCAGCACTCCGTACCAAGAGACCCAGTACTTC,CASTPYQETQYF
TRBV29-1,.,TRBJ1-2,TRBD1,TGCAGCGTTAGGACAGGGGGTAGCGAGGGCTACACCTTC,CSVRTGGSEGYTF
TRBV6-2/TRBV6-3,once,TRBJ1-2,.,TGTGCCAGCAGTTACTCCTCAGGGGATGGCTACACCTTC,CASSYSSGDGYTF
TRBV5-1,few,TRBJ1-2,TRBD1,TGCGCCAGCAGCTTCGGACAGGGACACTATGGCTACACCTTC,CASSFGQGHYGYTF
TRBV24-1,few,TRBJ2-1,TRBD2,TGTGCCACCAGTTCTCTCTATGGGGGGGCTAGCGGGAGCGCCCGCTACAATGAGCAGTTCTTC,CATSSLYGGASGSARYNEQFF
TRBV9,.,TRBJ1-6,TRBD1,TGTGCCAGCAGCCTCCGGGACAGGGGTAATTCACCCCTCCACTTT,CASSLRDRGNSPLHF
TRBV30,few,TRBJ2-7,TRBD1,TGTGCCTGGAGCGCACAGGGGAACGAGCAGTACTTC,CAWSAQGNEQYF
TRBV4-1,.,TRBJ2-3,TRBD2,TGCGCCAGCAGCCAAGACGGACTAGGGAGCACAGATACGCAGTATTTT,CASSQDGLGSTDTQYF
TRBV7-3,.,TRBJ2-1,.,TGTGCCAGCAGCTTAAACAGTCCTCCCGATGAGCAGTTCTTC,CASSLNSPPDEQFF
TRBV2,.,TRBJ1-5,.,TGTGCCAGCAGTGTTCAGGAGCCCCAGCATTTT,CASSVQEPQHF
TRBV6-1,.,TRBJ2-7,.,TGTGCCAGCAGTGAAGGAACTTCTCATCCATCCTACGAGCAGTACTTC,CASSEGTSHPSYEQYF
TRBV18,.,TRBJ1-1,TRBD1,TGTGCCAGCTCACCAATGGACAGGGGATTGAACACTGAAGCTTTCTTT,CASSPMDRGLNTEAFF
TRBV6-4,many,TRBJ1-1,.,TGTGCCAGCAGTGACTCGGGGCCGGACACTGAAGCTTTCTTT,CASSDSGPDTEAFF
TRBV7-2,.,TRBJ2-5,.,TGTGCCAGCAGCTTAGCGCTGGGGGGAGAGACCCAGTACTTC,CASSLALGGETQYF
TRBV5-1,.,TRBJ2-5,.,TGCGCCAGCAGCTTTCGGTCTACCACGTACCAAGAGACCCAGTACTTC,CASSFRSTTYQETQYF
TRBV6-1,.,TRBJ2-7,TRBD1,TGTGCCAGCAGTGATGCCCAAGGGACAGGGGGTTTCTACGAGCAGTACTTC,CASSDAQGTGGFYEQYF
TRBV3-1/TRBV3-2,.,TRBJ1-2,.,TGTGCCAGCAGCCAAGATATGGTGGCAGGGCTCGTTGGCTACACCTTC,CASSQDMVAGLVGYTF
TRBV11-3,few,TRBJ2-7,TRBD1,TGTGCCAGCAGCTTAGGTAGACAGGGGAAGCAGTACTTC,CASSLGRQGKQYF